This T cell receptor beta chain is drawn from a study of early T cells in non-severe SARS-CoV-2 infection. Study information: The chains were unpaired, and the sequenced material was bulk RNA from unsorted whole blood. Study outcomes and limitations: CD4 and private specificities were missed by VDJdb matching, which favored anti-spike CD8 responses.

Unique molecular identifiers tagged individual cDNA molecules. Each CDR3 protein gets one entry after TCRdb re-called the 5' RACE reads with MiXCR. The data contain tens of thousands of distinct CDR3 sequences, 15% to 18% of them seen just once; the ten biggest clones take up about 12%. Trimming removed 6 bases at V and 0 bases at J, with 8 bases between. CDR1 is MDHEN and CDR2 is SYDVKM in the germline V gene. The CDR3 is 13 amino acids. This clonotype was counted at least ten times. As yet, its antigen is unknown. The V and J genes are TRBV28 and TRBJ1-2; the D is unclear. This TCR came from an adult who was a healthcare worker with PCR-confirmed SARS-CoV-2 infection or an uninfected control (not recorded which). Sequenced material: whole blood. The chain's CDR3 is CASSTQANYGYTF. The CDR3 DNA follows: TGTGCCAGCAGCACTCAGGCTAACTATGGCTACACCTTC.